The 27 T cell receptor beta chains listed next were all sequenced from one sample in a study of cytomegalovirus exposure and HLA in healthy donors. This PCR relied on a set of 60 Vbeta primers and 13 Jbeta primers. Using immunoSEQ multiplex PCR, the repertoire was profiled, and TCRdb retains in-frame clones only, with some absent. The table records about 52,000 clones, around 70% of them present only once. The sample taken for sequencing was PBMCs. These receptors originate from a woman between 50 and 59 years old in good health and CMV-seronegative.

A single count supports this clone. The chain has TRBV28 and TRBJ1-2; the D is unclear. The length of the CDR3 is 10 residues. The ends were cut back, 10 bases at V and 2 bases at J, with 5 bases in the middle. The germline gives CDR1 MDHEN, CDR2 SYDVKM. CDR3 sequence (DNA): TGTGCCACACTAAACTATGGCTACACCTTC. It is translated as CATLNYGYTF.

This clone was picked up a small number of times. J is TRBJ2-3 and V is TRBV28; 8 bases align to TRBD2. The length of the CDR3 is 14 residues. Germline V gene sequence: CDR1 MDHEN, CDR2 SYDVKM. After removal of 7 bases from V and 6 bases from J, the junction contained 9 bases not matched to a gene. For the CDR3, the DNA is TGTGCCAGCATCCCGGGAGGGGTTGTGGATACGCAGTATTTT. Protein: CASIPGGVVDTQYF. The full variable domain, with the rest looked up from reference TRBV28 and TRBJ2-3, is DVKVTQSSRYLVKRTGEKVFLECVQDMDHENMFWYRQDPGLGLRLIYFSYDVKMKEKGDIPEGYSVSREKKERFSLILESASTNQTSMYLCASIPGGVVDTQYFGPGTRLTVL.

This clone was observed a handful of times. This chain joins TRBV5-1 and TRBJ2-5; 8 nucleotides line up with TRBD2. Germline CDR1 reads SGHRS; CDR2 reads YFSETQ. V was clipped by 2 bases and J by 2 bases; unmatched bases: 5. CDR3 length equals 15 residues. The CDR3: CASSFPGGPQETQYF. Here the CDR3 DNA reads TGCGCCAGCAGCTTCCCGGGGGGGCCACAAGAGACCCAGTACTTC.

V gene TRBV29-1 combines with J gene TRBJ1-1, with 8 bases aligning to TRBD1. After removal of 8 bases from V and 10 bases from J, the junction contained 9 bases not matched to a gene. Germline lookup yields CDR1 SQVTM and CDR2 ANQGSEA. The CDR3 has 11 amino acids. This CDR3 is CSTGQGLGAFF. The DNA of the CDR3 is TGCAGCACCGGACAGGGTCTTGGAGCTTTCTTT.

This clone showed up just once. The gene calls are TRBV18 and TRBJ1-2; TRBD1 might be the D (5 bases). Trimming removed 3 bases from V and 6 bases from J, with 8 bases in between. The germline gives CDR1 KGHSH, CDR2 LQKENI. The CDR3 totals 12 residues. The CDR3 loop reads CASSPGGDGYTF. The CDR3 bases are TGTGCCAGCTCACCTGGAGGGGATGGCTACACCTTC.

This clone was counted a few times. This chain connects TRBV21-1 to TRBJ2-4; the D call in the table, TRBD2, was not verified against the DNA. TRBV21-1 is assigned pseudogene status. CDR3 length: 18 amino acids. The CDR3 here is CASSKALWLAGAKNIQYF. For the CDR3, the DNA is TGTGCCAGCAGCAAAGCGCTTTGGCTAGCGGGGGCCAAAAACATTCAGTACTTC.

V gene TRBV30 combines with J gene TRBJ2-7, with 10 positions matching TRBD2. Germline CDR1 and CDR2: GTSNPN and SVGIG (reference sequence). With 1 base clipped from V and 3 bases from J, the junction kept 3 bases outside the gene matches. This CDR3 has 14 residues. Here the CDR3 DNA reads TGTGCCTGGAGTGGGACTAGCGGTATCTACGAGCAGTACTTC. Protein: CAWSGTSGIYEQYF.

V gene TRBV6-1 combines with J gene TRBJ2-7; 7 bases line up with TRBD1. V dropped 3 bases and J dropped 6; count of bases not matched to a gene: 8. The CDR3 has 14 amino acids. From germline, CDR1 is MNHNS and CDR2 SASEGT. DNA for the CDR3: TGTGCCAGCAGTGAGGATCCGACAGGGCCCGAGCAGTACTTC. Protein sequence: CASSEDPTGPEQYF.

The CDR3 sequence: CASSEGEGGGYTF. As DNA, the CDR3 is TGCGCCAGCAGTGAGGGCGAAGGGGGTGGCTACACCTTC. The chain combines TRBV5-1 with TRBJ1-2; TRBD1 is a possible D gene (6 bases). CDR1 and CDR2 (germline): SGHRS, YFSETQ. V lost 5 bases and J lost 7, with 15 bases in between. The CDR3 has 13 residues.

The rearrangement links TRBV2 to TRBJ2-1; TRBD2 matches 9 bases. This CDR3 spans 14 amino acids. With V trimmed by 7 bases and J by 3 bases, 4 bases remained unmatched. From germline, CDR1 is SNHLY and CDR2 FYNNEI. The CDR3 region is CASKRREGYNEQFF. The DNA of the CDR3 is TGTGCCAGCAAAAGGCGGGAGGGCTACAATGAGCAGTTCTTC.

V is TRBV4-2 and J is TRBJ1-5, with D maybe TRBD1 (5 bases). V lost 1 base and J lost 0, with 16 bases in between. Germline-derived CDR1 and CDR2 are LGHNA and YNFKEQ. The CDR3 runs to 18 residues. This CDR3 is CASSQGTGQKYSNQPQHF. In DNA form, the CDR3 reads TGTGCCAGCAGCCAAGGAACAGGTCAAAAATATAGCAATCAGCCCCAGCATTTT.

This chain uses TRBV19 with TRBJ2-1; D unresolved. Germline V CDR1 and CDR2: LNHDA, SQIVND (reference sequence). The CDR3 covers 12 residues. V lost 4 bases, J lost 10 bases, and 11 bases lay in between. CDR3 protein: CASSTPAREQFF. DNA of the CDR3: TGTGCCAGTAGTACTCCCGCTAGGGAGCAGTTCTTC.

CDR3 DNA: TGTGCCAGCAGCTTAGCCCCGACAGGCGTATCCTACGAGCAGTACTTC. Its protein product is CASSLAPTGVSYEQYF. The chain carries TRBV13 and TRBJ2-7; TRBD1 is a possible D gene (6 bases). Per germline, CDR1 PRHDT and CDR2 FYEKMQ (reference sequence). The CDR3 contains 16 residues. V was trimmed by 1 base and J by 1 base, leaving 14 bases between them. The whole variable domain, filled in from reference TRBV13 and TRBJ2-7, reads AAGVIQSPRHLIKEKRETATLKCYPIPRHDTVYWYQQGPGQDPQFLISFYEKMQSDKGSIPDRFSAQQFSDYHSELNMSSLELGDSALYFCASSLAPTGVSYEQYFGPGTRLTVT.

V and J are TRBV21-1 and TRBJ1-1; TRBD1 is the table's D call and was not checked against the DNA. TRBV21-1 is an annotated pseudogene. The CDR3 is 14 residues long. CDR3 residues: CASSLPTGPNEAFF. As DNA, the CDR3 is TGTGCCAGCAGCTTACCGACAGGGCCGAATGAAGCTTTCTTT.

This clone was counted a single time. The chain has TRBV5-1 and TRBJ1-1; D is unclear. This CDR3 is built from 12 residues. Trimming left V 2 bases short and J 1 base short, with 3 bases between. The germline gives CDR1 SGHRS, CDR2 YFSETQ. CDR3 coding DNA: TGCGCCAGCAGCTTCCAGAACACTGAAGCTTTCTTT. It encodes CASSFQNTEAFF. The whole variable domain, filled in from reference TRBV5-1 and TRBJ1-1, reads KAGVTQTPRYLIKTRGQQVTLSCSPISGHRSVSWYQQTPGQGLQFLFEYFSETQRNKGNFPGRFSGRQFSNSRSEMNVSTLELGDSALYLCASSFQNTEAFFGQGTRLTVV.

This clone was counted a few times. The gene calls are TRBV6-5 and TRBJ1-2; D gene uncertain. Trimming removed 4 bases from V and 3 bases from J, with 9 bases in between. Germline V gene sequence: CDR1 MNHEY, CDR2 SVGAGI. This CDR3 is 13 amino acids long. CDR3 in amino acids: CASSFNTYYGYTF. DNA for the CDR3: TGTGCCAGCAGTTTTAACACCTACTATGGCTACACCTTC.

This clone has more than one count but fewer than ten. The chain links TRBV7-9 to TRBJ1-2, with D tentatively TRBD1 (5 bases). With 1 base removed from V and 10 bases from J, the gap between germline ends came to 13 bases. CDR1 is SEHNR and CDR2 is FQNEAQ in the germline V gene (reference sequence). This CDR3 has 13 residues. In nucleotides, the CDR3 is TGTGCCAGCAGCTTAGATACAGGAGCGAACTACACCTTC. Translating it yields CASSLDTGANYTF.

This clone has just one count. One end of the junction does not line up with germline, which may come from a read error. The chain links TRBV7-7 to TRBJ2-3, with TRBD2 identical over 10 bases. Germline CDR1 and CDR2: SSHAT and FNYEAQ (reference sequence). This CDR3 comprises 18 residues. CDR3 DNA sequence: TGTGCTAGCAGCCTCCTCCCTAGCGGGAGTCTTCCCCCTACCACGCAGTATTTT. Translation gives CASSLLPSGSLPPTTQYF.

This clone appeared once. The CDR3 DNA follows: TGTGCCAGCAGCCGCGGGCAGGGGGCGTCCGAGCAGTACTTC. Its translation: CASSRGQGASEQYF. V gene TRBV7-9 combines with J gene TRBJ2-7; 8 nucleotides agree with TRBD1. Germline trimming cut 5 bases from V and 6 bases from J; bases unmatched to any gene: 9. Germline lookup yields CDR1 SEHNR and CDR2 FQNEAQ (reference sequence). This CDR3 has 14 residues.

The rearrangement joins TRBV15 to TRBJ2-1; the match to TRBD2 covers 9 bases. There are 16 residues in the CDR3. V dropped 0 bases and J dropped 4; count of bases not matched to a gene: 4. Germline loops: CDR1 LNHNV, CDR2 YYDKDF (reference sequence). CDR3 nucleotide sequence: TGTGCCACCAGCAGAGAAGGGGCGGGGGGGTACAATGAGCAGTTCTTC. It translates to CATSREGAGGYNEQFF.

The chain couples TRBV7-9 to TRBJ2-1; D unclear. Trimming pared 5 bases from V and 0 bases from J, leaving 14 bases between. CDR1 is SEHNR, CDR2 FQNEAQ, per germline (reference sequence). This CDR3 region has 16 residues. Written as DNA, the CDR3 is TGTGCCAGCAGCCCTGACTCCGGTAGCTCCTACAATGAGCAGTTCTTC. It encodes CASSPDSGSSYNEQFF.

The chain combines TRBV4-2 with TRBJ2-7, with 9 bases identical to TRBD2. CDR3 size: 15 residues. Germline assignment: CDR1 LGHNA and CDR2 YNFKEQ. Germline trimming cut 2 bases from V and 5 bases from J; bases unmatched to any gene: 7. CDR3 amino acids: CASSQKDSGSHEQYF. CDR3 sequence (DNA): TGTGCCAGCAGCCAAAAGGATAGCGGGAGCCACGAGCAGTACTTC.

The rearrangement uses TRBV27 and TRBJ1-4; TRBD1 is a possible D gene (5 bases). Per the germline V gene, CDR1 is MNHEY and CDR2 is SMNVEV (reference sequence). The ends were cut back, 0 bases at V and 7 bases at J, with 12 bases in the middle. This CDR3 is built from 15 residues. CDR3: CASSLSPGLSEKLFF. The CDR3, as DNA: TGTGCCAGCAGTTTATCCCCAGGGTTGAGTGAAAAACTGTTTTTT.

The CDR3 DNA follows: TGTGCCAGTATGGATGGGGGGGCGCGGGATGAAAAACTGTTTTTT. This translates into CASMDGGARDEKLFF. The chain carries TRBV19 and TRBJ1-4, with D perhaps TRBD1 (6 bases). The CDR3 is made up of 15 amino acids. Trimming took off 7 bases at V and 6 bases at J, with 18 bases between the two ends. Germline V gene lookup returns CDR1 LNHDA and CDR2 SQIVND (reference sequence).

The CDR3 nucleotides read TGTGCCAGCAGTCCCGGGGGAGCGGGGGCCGGGGAGCTGTTTTTT. It translates to CASSPGGAGAGELFF. J is TRBJ2-2 and V is TRBV9; TRBD2 matches at 8 bases. Germline values: CDR1 SGDLS, CDR2 YYNGEE. J gave up 6 bases and V 5 bases, and 9 bases lay outside the gene matches. CDR3 size: 15 residues.

This rearrangement joins TRBV7-6 to TRBJ2-2, with a tentative D call TRBD1 (7 bases). Germline lookup yields CDR1 SGHVS and CDR2 FNYEAQ. V lost 7 bases and J 2 bases, leaving 20 bases between the germline ends. This CDR3 has 17 residues. This CDR3 reads CASTLRGQGGNTGELFF. In DNA, the CDR3 is TGTGCCAGCACCTTGAGGGGGCAGGGGGGAAACACCGGGGAGCTGTTTTTT.

The chain has TRBV6-6 and TRBJ1-5; D might be TRBD1 (5 bases). Trimming took off 0 bases at V and 3 bases at J, with 6 bases between the two ends. In germline, CDR1 is MNHNY, CDR2 SVGAGI (reference sequence). The CDR3 spans 14 residues. The CDR3 DNA reads as TGTGCCAGCAGTTACTCTGGGGCCAATCAGCCCCAGCATTTT. Translated, it gives CASSYSGANQPQHF.